The 31 T cell receptor beta chains below were found in one sample sequenced in a study of cytomegalovirus exposure and HLA in healthy donors. This PCR relied on a set of 60 Vbeta primers and 13 Jbeta primers. The protocol was immunoSEQ multiplex PCR, while the TCRdb copy is restricted to in-frame clones and leaves out a portion. The repertoire has roughly 100,000 clones, about 74% of them found once; the top ten carry about 8.3%. Sequencing used PBMCs. The receptors stem from a female donor in good health and CMV-seronegative.

The chain is built from TRBV6-1 and TRBJ2-1; D is unclear. Trimming took off 2 bases at V and 10 bases at J, with 15 bases between the two ends. CDR3 length equals 14 residues. Per the germline V gene, CDR1 is MNHNS and CDR2 is SASEGT. DNA for the CDR3: TGTGCCAGCAGTGAAATCGTTTGGCAAATAGAGCAGTTCTTC. The encoded protein is CASSEIVWQIEQFF.

V and J are TRBV27 and TRBJ1-6; unclear D gene. The V end was cut by 2 bases, the J end by 5 bases, with 10 bases between. Germline loops: CDR1 MNHEY, CDR2 SMNVEV (reference sequence). This CDR3 has 15 residues. In nucleotides, the CDR3 is TGTGCCAGCAGTTTAAGGCGCCAGGATAATTCACCCCTCCACTTT. Amino acids: CASSLRRQDNSPLHF.

The rearrangement links TRBV7-2 to TRBJ2-7; TRBD2 matches at 12 bases. This CDR3 has 15 residues. Germline CDR1 is SGHTA and CDR2 is FQGNSA. V shed 4 bases, J shed 4 bases, and the junction held 5 bases outside the gene matches. The CDR3 loop reads CASSWRTSGTYEQYF. The CDR3 nucleotides are TGTGCCAGCAGCTGGAGGACTAGCGGGACTTACGAGCAGTACTTC.

The V gene is TRBV19, the J gene TRBJ2-5, with 9 positions matching TRBD1. CDR1 and CDR2 from the germline V gene are LNHDA and SQIVND (reference sequence). The CDR3 is 14 residues long. Trimming cost V 5 bases and J 3 bases; bases outside gene matches: 4. The CDR3 protein is CASSPDRGKETQYF. CDR3 in DNA: TGTGCCAGTAGTCCCGACAGGGGGAAAGAGACCCAGTACTTC. The full variable domain, with the rest looked up from reference TRBV19 and TRBJ2-5, is DGGITQSPKYLFRKEGQNVTLSCEQNLNHDAMYWYRQDPGQGLRLIYYSQIVNDFQKGDIAEGYSVSREKKESFPLTVTSAQKNPTAFYLCASSPDRGKETQYFGPGTRLLVL.

The gene calls are TRBV5-8 and TRBJ2-7, with no clear D. The CDR3 contains 11 residues. V shed 2 bases and J shed 6 bases, with 6 bases lying between them. Germline V gives CDR1 SGHTS, CDR2 YDEGEE. CDR3 coding DNA: TGTGCCAGCAGCTTCAGATCCGAGCAGTACTTC. Translating gives CASSFRSEQYF. Looking up the rest from reference TRBV5-8 and TRBJ2-7 gives the full variable domain: EAGVTQSPTHLIKTRGQQATLRCSPISGHTSVYWYQQALGLGLQFLLWYDEGEERNRGNFPPRFSGRQFPNYSSELNVNALELEDSALYLCASSFRSEQYFGPGTRLTVT.

This clone was detected only once. The V and J genes are TRBV5-1 and TRBJ2-5; 8 positions match TRBD2. The CDR3 sequence is 15 residues long. The germline gives CDR1 SGHRS, CDR2 YFSETQ. J was trimmed by 5 bases and V by 4 bases; bases with no gene match: 10. CDR3 residues: CASSPSPGLGETQYF. For the CDR3, the DNA is TGCGCCAGCAGCCCCTCCCCGGGACTAGGTGAGACCCAGTACTTC.

The chain employs TRBV18 and TRBJ2-7; weak D call: TRBD1 (5 bases). Germline loops: CDR1 KGHSH, CDR2 LQKENI. V lost 0 bases and J 6 bases, leaving 18 bases between the germline ends. The CDR3 totals 16 residues. The CDR3 loop reads CASSPPGQGRVSEQYF. The CDR3 DNA is TGTGCCAGCTCACCACCGGGGCAGGGTCGGGTAAGCGAGCAGTACTTC. The whole variable domain, remainder taken from reference TRBV18 and TRBJ2-7, is NAGVMQNPRHLVRRRGQEARLRCSPMKGHSHVYWYRQLPEEGLKFMVYLQKENIIDESGMPKERFSAEFPKEGPSILRIQQVVRGDSAAYFCASSPPGQGRVSEQYFGPGTRLTVT.

The V call is TRBV6-5, the J call TRBJ2-7, with 9 nucleotides matching TRBD1. With 6 bases clipped from V and 6 bases from J, the junction kept 9 bases outside the gene matches. The CDR3 consists of 14 residues. Germline assignment: CDR1 MNHEY and CDR2 SVGAGI. The chain's CDR3 is CASRKPGQGGEQYF. CDR3 nucleotides: TGTGCCAGCAGGAAACCGGGACAGGGTGGCGAGCAGTACTTC.

Points on this clone: Germline and junction disagree at one end, which may indicate a read error. CDR3 sequence reads: CASSFTLSGTGNAEAFF. The CDR3 bases are TGTGCCAGCAGCTTTACCCTCTCCGGGACAGGGAACGCTGAAGCTTTCTTT. V gene TRBV11-2 combines with J gene TRBJ1-1, with 9 bases aligning to TRBD1. This CDR3 spans 17 amino acids. Germline V CDR1 and CDR2: SGHAT, FQNNGV.

This clone was found a few times. The CDR3 reads CAWLPGQTKPEAFF. The CDR3 DNA is TGTGCCTGGCTCCCGGGACAGACAAAGCCTGAAGCTTTCTTT. This chain links TRBV30 with TRBJ1-1, with TRBD1 matching over 7 bases. This CDR3 contains 14 residues. Trimming removed 5 bases from V and 6 bases from J; junction bases left unmatched: 12. The germline gives CDR1 GTSNPN, CDR2 SVGIG (reference sequence).

The chain couples TRBV5-6 to TRBJ2-5; 8 bases line up with TRBD2. Germline V lookup: CDR1 SGHDT, CDR2 YYEEEE. The CDR3 is 17 amino acids. V gave up 2 bases and J gave up 4 bases; unmatched junction bases: 13. This CDR3 is CASSLRTRGGSGETQYF. The CDR3 bases are TGTGCCAGCAGCTTAAGGACCCGGGGGGGTTCGGGAGAGACCCAGTACTTC.

This clone has just a few counts. This chain joins TRBV5-1 and TRBJ2-7; 8 bases map to TRBD1. CDR1 is SGHRS and CDR2 is YFSETQ in the germline V gene. The CDR3 runs to 15 residues. The V gene end was trimmed by 0 bases and the J gene end by 2 bases; junction bases not matched to a gene: 4. The CDR3 DNA sequence: TGCGCCAGCAGCTTGGGCAGGGGGCTCACCTACGAGCAGTACTTC. Protein sequence: CASSLGRGLTYEQYF.

This rearrangement joins TRBV28 to TRBJ1-1; TRBD1 matches 8 bases. This CDR3 contains 15 residues. Germline CDR1 reads MDHEN; CDR2 reads SYDVKM. V dropped 3 bases and J dropped 4; count of bases not matched to a gene: 7. As DNA, the CDR3 is TGTGCCAGCAGTTTCCAGGGGGCAGCTCGCACTGAAGCTTTCTTT. Residues: CASSFQGAARTEAFF.

The chain uses TRBV4-3 and TRBJ2-3; D is perhaps TRBD1 (6 bases). This CDR3 comprises 14 residues. Trimming shortened V by 8 bases and J by 2 bases, and 14 bases separated the two germline ends. Germline values: CDR1 LGHNA, CDR2 YSLEER. CDR3 loop: CASARGLNTDTQYF. The CDR3, as DNA: TGCGCCAGCGCCAGGGGTCTTAACACAGATACGCAGTATTTT.

The rearrangement uses TRBV19 and TRBJ1-5, with D possibly TRBD1 on 6 matching bases. The germline V gene encodes CDR1 LNHDA and CDR2 SQIVND (reference sequence). Trimming removed 7 bases from V and 7 bases from J, with 20 bases in between. The CDR3 length is 15 residues. The CDR3 region is CASTARDKAAQPQHF. CDR3 DNA: TGTGCCAGTACTGCCCGGGACAAGGCCGCGCAGCCCCAGCATTTT.

The chain couples TRBV19 to TRBJ1-6; 9 bases fit TRBD1. CDR3 length: 17 residues. V was clipped by 3 bases and J by 6 bases; unmatched bases: 9. Germline V CDR1 and CDR2: LNHDA, SQIVND (reference sequence). Here the CDR3 reads CASSIGGGGQGNSPLHF. The CDR3 DNA reads TGTGCCAGTAGTATCGGAGGCGGGGGACAGGGTAATTCACCCCTCCACTTT.

The chain combines TRBV27 with TRBJ2-7; D uncertain. Germline lookup yields CDR1 MNHEY and CDR2 SMNVEV (reference sequence). The CDR3 is 13 amino acids. The V and J ends lost 7 bases and 0 bases respectively, with 10 bases between them. CDR3 sequence: CASTDRHSYEQYF. The CDR3 region has the DNA TGTGCCAGCACCGACCGACACTCCTACGAGCAGTACTTC.

This CDR3 reads CASSLAGQEANYGYTF. The DNA of the CDR3 is TGTGCCAGCAGCCTCGCCGGACAGGAAGCTAACTATGGCTACACCTTC. The chain carries TRBV5-4 and TRBJ1-2; 7 positions agree with TRBD1. The length of the CDR3 is 16 residues. The junction had 9 bases not matched to a gene; V was cut back by 4 bases and J by 0 bases. The germline V gene encodes CDR1 SGHNT and CDR2 YYREEE (reference sequence).

This clone was seen more than once but under ten times. The rearrangement links TRBV2 to TRBJ1-3; maybe TRBD1 (6 bases). The CDR3 has 13 amino acids. V was cut by 6 bases and J by 6 bases, with 12 bases left in between. CDR1 and CDR2 from the germline V gene are SNHLY and FYNNEI. The CDR3 here is CASRRTVLNTIYF. CDR3 DNA: TGTGCCAGCAGACGGACAGTTTTAAACACCATATATTTT.

The gene calls are TRBV27 and TRBJ2-7; 11 bases are shared with TRBD2. Germline assignment: CDR1 MNHEY and CDR2 SMNVEV (reference sequence). This CDR3 spans 17 amino acids. The J segment lost 4 bases and the V segment lost 6 bases, leaving 14 bases of the junction unmatched. This CDR3 is CASRPPIGSGRVYEQYF. CDR3 sequence (DNA): TGTGCCAGCAGACCGCCGATTGGTAGCGGGAGGGTATACGAGCAGTACTTC.

This clone is labeled as medium-sized. Written as DNA, the CDR3 is TGTGCCAGCAGCTCGCGGACAGGGGGATATAATTCACCCCTCCACTTT. Translated, it gives CASSSRTGGYNSPLHF. The chain couples TRBV9 to TRBJ1-6; 10 bases are shared with TRBD1. The CDR3 spans 16 residues. From germline, CDR1 is SGDLS and CDR2 YYNGEE. V lost 4 bases to trimming and J lost 4 bases; unmatched junction nucleotides: 5.

This chain uses TRBV5-4 with TRBJ1-4; TRBD1 is a possible D gene (6 bases). Germline CDR1 is SGHNT and CDR2 is YYREEE (reference sequence). The CDR3 is 15 residues long. The V end was cut by 3 bases, the J end by 6 bases, with 15 bases between. CDR3 sequence: CASSWGIGQYEKLFF. CDR3 bases: TGTGCCAGCAGCTGGGGCATCGGACAGTATGAAAAACTGTTTTTT.

CDR3 protein: CASSSGQGPTNEKLFF. Here the CDR3 DNA reads TGTGCCAGCAGCTCGGGACAGGGGCCAACTAATGAAAAACTGTTTTTT. J is TRBJ1-4 and V is TRBV5-5; 10 nucleotides line up with TRBD1. The CDR3 is made up of 16 amino acids. Looked up from germline, CDR1 is SGHKS and CDR2 is YYEKEE (reference sequence). V shed 3 bases, J shed 0 bases, and the junction held 2 bases outside the gene matches.

This chain joins TRBV27 and TRBJ1-6; D is possibly TRBD1 (6 bases). The V end was cut by 5 bases, the J end by 10 bases, with 18 bases between. The CDR3 covers 15 residues. CDR1 MNHEY and CDR2 SMNVEV come from the germline V gene (reference sequence). DNA for the CDR3: TGTGCCAGCAGTCTTTACCGGGACATAAGATCACCCCTCCACTTT. It yields the protein CASSLYRDIRSPLHF.

The V and J genes are TRBV11-1 and TRBJ1-1, with 8 bases identical to TRBD1. The CDR3 covers 15 residues. The V and J ends lost 1 base and 1 base, in that order; junction bases with no gene match: 2. Germline values: CDR1 SGHAT, CDR2 FQDESV (reference sequence). This CDR3 is CASSLEGTGNTEAFF. In DNA, the CDR3 is TGTGCCAGCAGCTTAGAGGGGACAGGGAACACTGAAGCTTTCTTT. The variable domain in full, with the rest retrieved from reference TRBV11-1 and TRBJ1-1, is EAEVAQSPRYKITEKSQAVAFWCDPISGHATLYWYRQILGQGPELLVQFQDESVVDDSQLPKDRFSAERLKGVDSTLKIQPAELGDSAMYLCASSLEGTGNTEAFFGQGTRLTVV.

This chain connects TRBV5-1 to TRBJ2-5; tentatively, D is TRBD2 (5 bases). The CDR3 contains 14 residues. V was shortened by 0 bases and J by 5 bases, with 11 bases between the two germline ends. Germline V gene sequence: CDR1 SGHRS, CDR2 YFSETQ. The CDR3 loop reads CASSLGLAPETQYF. The CDR3 bases are TGCGCCAGCAGCTTGGGGCTAGCACCTGAGACCCAGTACTTC.

The V and J genes are TRBV7-8 and TRBJ2-7; D possibly corresponds to TRBD1 (5 bases). The germline CDR1 and CDR2 sequences are SGHVS and FQNEAQ. The CDR3 is 14 residues long. The germline V and J ends were trimmed by 3 bases and 2 bases, with 11 bases remaining between them. The CDR3 is CASSLTTAAYEQYF. The CDR3 coding sequence is TGTGCCAGCAGCTTGACGACAGCAGCCTACGAGCAGTACTTC.

The chain uses TRBV10-3 and TRBJ2-7, with TRBD1 identical over 12 bases. V lost 6 bases and J lost 7; bases outside the gene matches: 13. The CDR3 contains 16 residues. Germline loops: CDR1 ENHRY, CDR2 SYGVKD. The DNA of the CDR3 is TGTGCCATCAGCCCTAGCCGGGGACAGGGGGCGGAGGAGCAGTACTTC. Translating gives CAISPSRGQGAEEQYF.

The chain uses TRBV6-5 and TRBJ2-7; 10 bases map to TRBD2. This CDR3 contains 15 residues. The V gene's germline CDR1 is MNHEY and CDR2 SVGAGI. Trimming cost V 2 bases and J 6 bases; bases outside gene matches: 7. In DNA, the CDR3 is TGTGCCAGCAGTTACAGTCTGACTAGCGGGTCCGAGCAGTACTTC. Its protein product is CASSYSLTSGSEQYF.

The CDR3 region is CASSSGRGGETQYF. The CDR3 nucleotides read TGTGCCAGCAGTTCCGGACGGGGAGGAGAGACCCAGTACTTC. This rearrangement joins TRBV27 to TRBJ2-5, with D perhaps matching TRBD2 (6 bases). V lost 4 bases and J 4 bases, leaving 13 bases between the germline ends. This CDR3 region has 14 residues. CDR1 and CDR2 (germline): MNHEY, SMNVEV (reference sequence).

This clone has a single count. This chain links TRBV4-1 with TRBJ1-5; TRBD1 is a possible D gene (5 bases). V lost 2 bases to trimming and J lost 4 bases, with 9 bases between them. The CDR3 sequence is 14 residues long. Looked up from germline, CDR1 is MGHRA and CDR2 is YSYEKL. The CDR3 DNA reads as TGCGCCAGCAGCCAACAGGGTAATAATCAGCCCCAGCATTTT. This translates into CASSQQGNNQPQHF.